This is a list of T cell receptor beta chains from one sample in a study of shared clonotypes between healthy human individuals. Profiling relied on immunoSEQ multiplex PCR, and the TCRdb table lists in-frame clones only, not all of them. The table shows about 1 million clones, with about 77% occurring only once. The sequenced material came from memory CD4+ T cells sorted from blood. These receptors originate from a man younger than 35 in good health. Both conserved end residues are part of each CDR3. D genes are given only for firm matches. The listing skips clone size in some rows; elsewhere it reads once, few, many or a size class.

TRBJ2-5,TRBV10-2,-,-,TGCGCCAGCAGTGAGTGGCAGGGGCAAGAGACCCAGTACTTC,CASSEWQGQETQYF
TRBJ1-3,TRBV11-2,TRBD1,-,TGTGCCAGCAGAGTGGCAGCAGGGGGCAGTCCTGGAAACACCATATATTTT,CASRVAAGGSPGNTIYF
TRBJ1-1,TRBV9,-,-,TGTGCCAGCAGCCGGACTCGCGCGGAGAACACTGAAGCTTTCTTT,CASSRTRAENTEAFF
TRBJ2-7,TRBV5-4,-,-,TGTGCCAGCAGCGTGGGACTCCGTGCAAACGAGCAGTACTTC,CASSVGLRANEQYF
TRBJ2-7,TRBV9,-,-,TGTGCCAGCAGCCCGAGTTTGAGCCCCTCTTCCTACGAGCAGTACTTC,CASSPSLSPSSYEQYF
TRBJ2-3,TRBV28,TRBD2,-,TGTGCCAGCAGCCAGCGGGGGACTAGCACAGATACGCAGTATTTT,CASSQRGTSTDTQYF
TRBJ1-5,TRBV10-2,-,-,TGCGCCACCGGAGGACCTTCGCCCCAGCATTTT,CATGGPSPQHF
TRBJ2-7,TRBV11-2,TRBD2,-,TGTGCCAGCAGCTTAACTAGCGGGGGAGAGAGCTCCTACGAGCAGTACTTC,CASSLTSGGESSYEQYF
TRBJ1-1,TRBV18,-,-,TGTGCCAGCTCACCACCAGTCATGAACACTGAAGCTTTCTTT,CASSPPVMNTEAFF
TRBJ1-2,TRBV19,TRBD1,-,TGTGCCAGTAGTATAGCCGGATCGGGACAGGGCAACTATGGCTACACCTTC,CASSIAGSGQGNYGYTF
TRBJ1-2,TRBV5-4,-,-,TGTGCCAGCAGCTCGTTCGCAGACCAGGGCTACACCTTC,CASSSFADQGYTF
TRBJ2-1,TRBV7-8,TRBD2,-,TGTGCCAGCAGCTCAGGGACTAGCGGATTCTCCTACAATGAGCAGTTCTTC,CASSSGTSGFSYNEQFF
TRBJ2-7,TRBV7-8,TRBD2,-,TGTGCCAGCAGCCGAAAGATTAGCGGGGGCAGCTCCTACGAGCAGTACTTC,CASSRKISGGSSYEQYF
TRBJ1-2,TRBV10-3,TRBD1,once,TGTGCCATCAGTCACGGGACAGGGCCTATCCCCTCTAACTATGGCTACACCTTC,CAISHGTGPIPSNYGYTF
TRBJ1-4,TRBV27,-,-,TGTGCCAGCAGTTTATATAATGAAAAACTGTTTTTT,CASSLYNEKLFF
TRBJ2-1,TRBV18,TRBD2,-,TGTGCCAGCTCACATGATAGCGGGGGGGCGTTCTACAATGAGCAGTTCTTC,CASSHDSGGAFYNEQFF
TRBJ2-2,TRBV18,-,-,TGTGCCAGCTCCCTCGACAGGAACACCGGGGAGCTGTTTTTT,CASSLDRNTGELFF
TRBJ1-6,TRBV2,-,few,TGTGCCAGCACCCGAGGGAGGAGTAATTCACCCCTCCACTTT,CASTRGRSNSPLHF
TRBJ1-5,TRBV2,TRBD1,-,TGTGCCAGCAGAAGGACAGGGGGGGTAGAGGGCAATCAGCCCCAGCATTTT,CASRRTGGVEGNQPQHF
TRBJ1-5,TRBV28,-,-,TGTGCCAGCAGTTTAGGGCACAATCAGCCCCAGCATTTT,CASSLGHNQPQHF
TRBJ2-7,TRBV28,-,-,TGTGCCAGCAGTCCGGGACGGAGGGACGAGCAGTACTTC,CASSPGRRDEQYF
TRBJ1-2,TRBV21-1,-,once,TGTGCCACGAGGGACTATGGCTACACCTTC,CATRDYGYTF
TRBJ1-2,TRBV27,-,-,TGTGCCAGCAGTTTCACGGGGCAGGGGGGCTACACCTTC,CASSFTGQGGYTF
TRBJ2-2,TRBV9,-,-,TGTGCCAGCAGCTTTGAGGGGTCCAACACCGGGGAGCTGTTTTTT,CASSFEGSNTGELFF
TRBJ2-6,TRBV5-6,-,-,TGTGCCAGCAGCTTGGCGACTTACTGGCGCTCTGGGGCCAACGTCCTGACTTTC,CASSLATYWRSGANVLTF
TRBJ1-2,TRBV7-6,-,-,TGTGCCAGCAGCTCAAAACCCCAAGCGAACTATGGCTACACCTTC,CASSSKPQANYGYTF
TRBJ2-1,TRBV6-5,-,-,TGTGCCAGCAGCCCCGGGGGAAACTCCTACAATGAGCAGTTCTTC,CASSPGGNSYNEQFF
TRBJ1-1,TRBV7-7,TRBD1,-,TGTGCTAGCAGCTTAGGGGACAGGGGGAATATGAACACTGAAGCTTTCTTT,CASSLGDRGNMNTEAFF
TRBJ1-1,TRBV11-2,-,-,TGTGCCAGCAGCTTAAATTGGGGGGTGCGCACTGAAGCTTTCTTT,CASSLNWGVRTEAFF
TRBJ1-1,TRBV9,TRBD1,-,TGTGCCAGCACTCGGGGACAGCTAATGAACACTGAAGCTTTCTTT,CASTRGQLMNTEAFF
TRBJ2-7,TRBV7-6,-,-,TGTGCCAGCAGCTTAGCGGACTCCTCCTACGAGCAGTACTTC,CASSLADSSYEQYF
TRBJ1-3,TRBV5-4,-,-,TGTGCCAGCAGCTTGCGTAATACTGGAAACACCATATATTTT,CASSLRNTGNTIYF
TRBJ1-1,TRBV30,TRBD1,-,TGTGCCTGGAGGAGACAGGGACTAACAGCTTTCTTT,CAWRRQGLTAFF
TRBJ2-7,TRBV28,TRBD2,-,TGTGCCAGCAGTTTCCTCTTTCCCACCGGACTAGCGGGACTCTCCTACGAGCAGTACTTC,CASSFLFPTGLAGLSYEQYF
TRBJ1-4,TRBV9,-,-,TGTGCCAGCAGCGCCTGGGACATTTGGACTAGGACTAATGAAAAACTGTTTTTT,CASSAWDIWTRTNEKLFF
TRBJ2-7,TRBV14,-,-,TGTGCCAGCAGCCAAGCCTCTAAGCGGTTAGAGCAGTACTTC,CASSQASKRLEQYF
TRBJ2-5,TRBV10-1,-,many,TGCGCCAGCAGTGACGGGGCAGGGAAAGAGACCCAGTACTTC,CASSDGAGKETQYF
TRBJ1-2,TRBV28,-,-,TGTGCCAGCAGTTCCCTGGACGGGGAGGGCTATGGCTACACCTTC,CASSSLDGEGYGYTF
TRBJ2-5,TRBV9,TRBD2,-,TGTGCCAGCAGCGTAGCTCTCATAGCGGGAGAGACCCAGTACTTC,CASSVALIAGETQYF